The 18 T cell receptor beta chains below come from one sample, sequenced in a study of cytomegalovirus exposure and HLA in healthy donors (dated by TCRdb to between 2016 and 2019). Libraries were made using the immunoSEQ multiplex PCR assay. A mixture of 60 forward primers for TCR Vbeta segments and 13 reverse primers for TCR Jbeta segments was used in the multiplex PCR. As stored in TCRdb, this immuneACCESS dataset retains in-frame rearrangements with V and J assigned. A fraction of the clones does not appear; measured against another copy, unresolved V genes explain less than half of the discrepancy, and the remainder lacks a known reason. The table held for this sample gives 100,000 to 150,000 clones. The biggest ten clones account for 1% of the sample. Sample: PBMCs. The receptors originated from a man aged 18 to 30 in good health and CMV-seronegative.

In DNA form, the CDR3 reads TGTGCCAGCAGTAGCGGGAGCACAGATACGCAGTATTTT. Translation gives CASSSGSTDTQYF. The gene calls are TRBV6-4 and TRBJ2-3, with D perhaps matching TRBD2 (6 bases). V was clipped by 5 bases and J by 0 bases, with 6 bases between them. The CDR3 sequence is 13 residues long. Germline V gene data show CDR1 as MRHNA and CDR2 as SNTAGT.

As DNA, the CDR3 is TGTGCCAGCAGTGTCGGGAACTATGGCTACACCTTC. Translating it yields CASSVGNYGYTF. J is TRBJ1-2 and V is TRBV25-1; D gene uncertain. CDR1 and CDR2 from the germline V gene are MGHDK and SYGVNS. The CDR3 totals 12 residues. V shed 4 bases and J shed 2 bases, with 5 bases lying between them.

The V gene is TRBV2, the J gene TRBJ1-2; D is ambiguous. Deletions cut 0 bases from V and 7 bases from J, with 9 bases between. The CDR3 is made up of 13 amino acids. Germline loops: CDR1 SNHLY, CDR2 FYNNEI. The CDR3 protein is CASSEAVRRGYTF. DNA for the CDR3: TGTGCCAGCAGTGAAGCGGTGCGCCGTGGCTACACCTTC.

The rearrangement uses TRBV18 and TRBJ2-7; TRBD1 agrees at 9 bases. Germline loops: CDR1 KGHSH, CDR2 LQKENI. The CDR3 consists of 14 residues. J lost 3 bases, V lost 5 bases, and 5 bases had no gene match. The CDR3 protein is CASSTGQGYYEQYF. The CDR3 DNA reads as TGTGCCAGCTCAACCGGACAGGGGTACTACGAGCAGTACTTC.

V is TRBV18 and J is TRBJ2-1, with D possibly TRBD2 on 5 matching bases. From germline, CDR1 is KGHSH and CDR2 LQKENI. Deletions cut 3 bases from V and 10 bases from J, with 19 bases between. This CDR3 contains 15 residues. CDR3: CASSPQGLAEGEQFF. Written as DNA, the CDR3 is TGTGCCAGCTCACCGCAAGGGCTAGCCGAAGGAGAGCAGTTCTTC.

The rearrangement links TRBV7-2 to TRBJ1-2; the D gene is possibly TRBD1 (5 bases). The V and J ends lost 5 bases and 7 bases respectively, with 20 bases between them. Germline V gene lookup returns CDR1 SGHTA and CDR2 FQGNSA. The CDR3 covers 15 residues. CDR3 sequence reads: CASSIDLGQARGYTF. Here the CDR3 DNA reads TGTGCCAGCAGCATCGATCTGGGGCAGGCCCGTGGCTACACCTTC.

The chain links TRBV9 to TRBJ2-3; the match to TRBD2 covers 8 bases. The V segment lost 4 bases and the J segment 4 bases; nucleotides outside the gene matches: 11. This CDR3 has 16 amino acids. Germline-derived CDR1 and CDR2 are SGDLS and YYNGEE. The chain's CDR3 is CASSTGTSGSADTQYF. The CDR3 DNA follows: TGTGCCAGCAGCACCGGGACTAGTGGGTCGGCAGATACGCAGTATTTT. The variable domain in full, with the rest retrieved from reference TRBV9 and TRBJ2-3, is DSGVTQTPKHLITATGQRVTLRCSPRSGDLSVYWYQQSLDQGLQFLIQYYNGEERAKGNILERFSAQQFPDLHSELNLSSLELGDSALYFCASSTGTSGSADTQYFGPGTRLTVL.

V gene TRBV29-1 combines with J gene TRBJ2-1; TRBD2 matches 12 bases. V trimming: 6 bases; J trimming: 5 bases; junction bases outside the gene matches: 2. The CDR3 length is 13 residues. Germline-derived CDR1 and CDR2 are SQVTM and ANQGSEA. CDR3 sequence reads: CSVWTSGNNEQFF. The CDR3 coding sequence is TGCAGCGTCTGGACTAGCGGGAACAATGAGCAGTTCTTC.

The DNA of the CDR3 is TGCGCCAGCAGCCACCGGACTAGCGGGAGTAACGGGGAGCTGTTTTTT. Translated, it gives CASSHRTSGSNGELFF. The rearrangement joins TRBV5-1 to TRBJ2-2, with TRBD2 matching 13 bases. Trimming took 4 bases from V and 7 from J; bases not matched to a gene: 7. Germline V gene sequence: CDR1 SGHRS, CDR2 YFSETQ. This CDR3 region has 16 residues.

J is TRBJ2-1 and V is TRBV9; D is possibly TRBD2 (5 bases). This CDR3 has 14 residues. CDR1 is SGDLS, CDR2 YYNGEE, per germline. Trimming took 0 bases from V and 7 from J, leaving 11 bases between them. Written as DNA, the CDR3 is TGTGCCAGCAGCGTAGCTCTTCCGGGAAATGAGCAGTTCTTC. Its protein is CASSVALPGNEQFF.

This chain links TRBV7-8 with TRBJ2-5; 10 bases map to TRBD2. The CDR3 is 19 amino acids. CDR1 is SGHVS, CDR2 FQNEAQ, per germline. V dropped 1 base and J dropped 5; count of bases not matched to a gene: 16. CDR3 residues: CASSLVRTSGFPLGETQYF. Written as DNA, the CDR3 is TGTGCCAGCAGCTTAGTTAGGACTAGCGGTTTCCCCCTTGGGGAGACCCAGTACTTC.

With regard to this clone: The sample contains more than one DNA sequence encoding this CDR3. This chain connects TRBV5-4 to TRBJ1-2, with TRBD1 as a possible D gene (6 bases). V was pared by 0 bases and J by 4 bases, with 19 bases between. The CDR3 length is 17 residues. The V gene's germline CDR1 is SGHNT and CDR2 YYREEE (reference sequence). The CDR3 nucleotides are TGTGCCAGCAGCTTGGAGGGGGTTCAGGGGATCCTCTATGGCTACACCTTC. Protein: CASSLEGVQGILYGYTF.

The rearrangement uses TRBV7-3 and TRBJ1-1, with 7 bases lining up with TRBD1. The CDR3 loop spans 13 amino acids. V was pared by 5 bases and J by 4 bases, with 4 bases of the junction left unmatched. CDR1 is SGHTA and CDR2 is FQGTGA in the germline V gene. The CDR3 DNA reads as TGTGCCAGCAGCGAGGGGGCCCTCACTGAAGCTTTCTTT. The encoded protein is CASSEGALTEAFF. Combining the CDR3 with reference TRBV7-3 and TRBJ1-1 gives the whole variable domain GAGVSQTPSNKVTEKGKYVELRCDPISGHTALYWYRQSLGQGPEFLIYFQGTGAADDSGLPNDRFFAVRPEGSVSTLKIQRTERGDSAVYLCASSEGALTEAFFGQGTRLTVV.

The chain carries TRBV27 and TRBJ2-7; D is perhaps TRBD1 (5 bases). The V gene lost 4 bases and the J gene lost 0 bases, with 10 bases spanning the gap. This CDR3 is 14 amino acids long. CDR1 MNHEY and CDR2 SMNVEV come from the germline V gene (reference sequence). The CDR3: CASSSVRGSYEQYF. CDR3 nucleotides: TGTGCCAGCAGTTCGGTTAGGGGCTCCTACGAGCAGTACTTC.

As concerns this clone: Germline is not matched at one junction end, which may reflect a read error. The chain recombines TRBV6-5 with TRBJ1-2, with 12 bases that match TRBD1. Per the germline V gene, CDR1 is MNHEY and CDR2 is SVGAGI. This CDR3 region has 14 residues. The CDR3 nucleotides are TGTGCCGGCAGTGCTGGGACAGGGGGCTTTGGCTACACCTTC. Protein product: CAGSAGTGGFGYTF.

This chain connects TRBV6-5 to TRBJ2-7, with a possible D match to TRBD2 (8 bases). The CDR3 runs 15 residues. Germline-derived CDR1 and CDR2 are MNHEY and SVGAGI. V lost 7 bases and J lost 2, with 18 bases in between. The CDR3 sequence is CASTPPGGGAYEQYF. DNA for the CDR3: TGTGCCAGCACCCCACCGGGAGGGGGCGCCTACGAGCAGTACTTC.

CDR3 in amino acids: CASSLSGTGEWDEQYF. CDR3 bases: TGTGCCAGCAGCTTGTCCGGGACAGGGGAATGGGACGAGCAGTACTTC. This chain joins TRBV7-2 and TRBJ2-7, with 10 bases aligning to TRBD1. Germline CDR1 reads SGHTA; CDR2 reads FQGNSA. Trimming removed 3 bases from V and 5 bases from J; junction bases left unmatched: 10. The CDR3 spans 16 residues. Full variable domain (remainder filled in from reference TRBV7-2 and TRBJ2-7): GAGVSQSPSNKVTEKGKDVELRCDPISGHTALYWYRQSLGQGLEFLIYFQGNSAPDKSGLPSDRFSAERTGGSVSTLTIQRTQQEDSAVYLCASSLSGTGEWDEQYFGPGTRLTVT.

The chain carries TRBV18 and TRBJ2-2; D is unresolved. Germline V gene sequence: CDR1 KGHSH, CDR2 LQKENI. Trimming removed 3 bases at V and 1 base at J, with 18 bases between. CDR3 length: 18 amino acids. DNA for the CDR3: TGTGCCAGCTCACCTTTACTATTTAGCCACCTGAACACCGGGGAGCTGTTTTTT. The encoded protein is CASSPLLFSHLNTGELFF.